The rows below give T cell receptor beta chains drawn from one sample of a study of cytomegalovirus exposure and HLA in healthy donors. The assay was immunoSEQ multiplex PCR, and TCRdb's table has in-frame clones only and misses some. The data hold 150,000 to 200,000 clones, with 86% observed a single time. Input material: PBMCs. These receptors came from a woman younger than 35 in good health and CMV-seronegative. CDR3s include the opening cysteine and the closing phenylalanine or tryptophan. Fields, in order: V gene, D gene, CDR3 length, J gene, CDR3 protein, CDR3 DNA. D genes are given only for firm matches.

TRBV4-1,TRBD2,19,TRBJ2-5,CASSQVPGLAGGTQETQYF,TGCGCCAGCAGCCAAGTCCCGGGACTAGCGGGAGGGACTCAAGAGACCCAGTACTTC
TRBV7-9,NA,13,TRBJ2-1,CASQRDRYNEQFF,TGTGCCAGCCAGCGCGACAGGTACAATGAGCAGTTCTTC
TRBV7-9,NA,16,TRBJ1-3,CASSLALGGDGNTIYF,TGTGCCAGCAGCTTAGCCCTCGGTGGAGATGGAAACACCATATATTTT
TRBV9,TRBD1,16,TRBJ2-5,CASTPSDRAYRETQYF,TGTGCCAGCACTCCTTCTGACAGGGCCTATCGAGAGACCCAGTACTTC
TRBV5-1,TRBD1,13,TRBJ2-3,CASWTGRPDTQYF,TGCGCCAGCTGGACAGGGCGGCCAGATACGCAGTATTTT
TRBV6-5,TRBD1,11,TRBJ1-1,CASSQGTAAFF,TGTGCCAGCAGTCAAGGGACAGCGGCTTTCTTT
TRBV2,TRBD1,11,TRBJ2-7,CASKRDSEQYF,TGTGCCAGCAAAAGGGACAGCGAGCAGTACTTC
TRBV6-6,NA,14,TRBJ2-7,CASSYQRGLYEQYF,TGTGCCAGCAGTTATCAACGGGGTCTCTACGAGCAGTACTTC
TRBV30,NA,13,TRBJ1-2,CAWSVRGGYGYTF,TGTGCCTGGAGTGTACGCGGTGGCTATGGCTACACCTTC
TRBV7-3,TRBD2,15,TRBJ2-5,CASSPTSGVQETQYF,TGTGCCAGCAGCCCGACTAGCGGGGTCCAAGAGACCCAGTACTTC
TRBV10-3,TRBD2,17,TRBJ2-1,CAISDALAGVGYNEQFF,TGTGCCATCAGTGATGCGCTAGCGGGAGTCGGCTACAATGAGCAGTTCTTC
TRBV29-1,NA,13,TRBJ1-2,CSVEEAPNYGYTF,TGCAGCGTTGAAGAAGCCCCTAACTATGGCTACACCTTC
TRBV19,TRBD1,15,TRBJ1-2,CASNIRDRPNYGYTF,TGTGCCAGTAATATCCGGGACAGGCCTAACTATGGCTACACCTTC
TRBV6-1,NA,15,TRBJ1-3,CASSEIGEAGNTIYF,TGTGCCAGCAGTGAAATAGGGGAGGCTGGAAACACCATATATTTT
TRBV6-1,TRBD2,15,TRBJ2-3,CASPEASGGADTQYF,TGTGCCAGCCCGGAAGCTAGCGGGGGGGCTGATACGCAGTATTTT
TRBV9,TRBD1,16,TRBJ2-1,CASSATRQGGVNEQFF,TGTGCCAGCAGCGCGACCCGACAGGGGGGGGTGAATGAGCAGTTCTTC
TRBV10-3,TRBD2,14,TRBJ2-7,CAISGTSGDYEQYF,TGTGCCATCAGTGGGACTAGCGGGGACTACGAGCAGTACTTC
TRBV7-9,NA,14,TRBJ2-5,CASSLSAGRETQYF,TGTGCCAGCAGCTTATCGGCAGGGAGGGAGACCCAGTACTTC
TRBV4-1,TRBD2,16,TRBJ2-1,CASGTSGASSYNEQFF,TGCGCCAGCGGGACTAGCGGGGCAAGCTCCTACAATGAGCAGTTCTTC
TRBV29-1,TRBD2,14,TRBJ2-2,CSVLSGRGAGELFF,TGCAGCGTCCTTAGCGGGAGAGGCGCCGGGGAGCTGTTTTTT
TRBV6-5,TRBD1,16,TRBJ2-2,CASSSPGQGNTGELFF,TGTGCCAGCAGTTCTCCGGGACAGGGGAACACCGGGGAGCTGTTTTTT
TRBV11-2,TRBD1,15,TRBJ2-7,CASSLWDRGGYEQYF,TGTGCCAGCAGCTTGTGGGACAGGGGTGGCTACGAGCAGTACTTC
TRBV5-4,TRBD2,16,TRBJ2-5,CASSLALAGGTETQYF,TGTGCCAGCAGCTTGGCTCTAGCGGGGGGTACAGAGACCCAGTACTTC
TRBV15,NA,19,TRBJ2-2,CATSRDGGRGRRYTGELFF,TGTGCCACCAGCAGAGACGGAGGCAGGGGAAGAAGATACACCGGGGAGCTGTTTTTT
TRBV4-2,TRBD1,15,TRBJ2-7,CASSHGDRDSYEQYF,TGTGCCAGCAGCCACGGGGACAGGGACTCCTACGAGCAGTACTTC
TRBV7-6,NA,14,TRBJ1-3,CASSLGQSGNTIYF,TGTGCCAGCAGCTTAGGACAGTCTGGAAACACCATATATTTT